A single sample is the source of the 32 T cell receptor beta chains below, sequenced in a study of identifying expanded T cells in peripheral blood. Sequencing used immunoSEQ multiplex PCR; TCRdb keeps in-frame clones, though not all of them. Here the sample spans about 82,000 clones, about 90% being singletons. The source material was blood. These receptors came from a person aged 18 to 75 in good health.

The chain recombines TRBV7-6 with TRBJ2-1; D perhaps matches TRBD2 (5 bases). V dropped 1 base and J dropped 4 bases, with 17 bases sitting between them. The CDR3 totals 17 residues. The germline V gene encodes CDR1 SGHVS and CDR2 FNYEAQ. The CDR3 nucleotides are TGTGCCAGCAGCTTAGGCGTAGCGCCCGTAGAGTACAATGAGCAGTTCTTC. Amino acids: CASSLGVAPVEYNEQFF.

This clone came up a few times. V and J are TRBV27 and TRBJ2-1; D possibly corresponds to TRBD2 (5 bases). Germline V lookup: CDR1 MNHEY, CDR2 SMNVEV (reference sequence). V lost 6 bases, J lost 2 bases, and 14 bases lay in between. This CDR3 spans 15 amino acids. CDR3 nucleotide sequence: TGTGCCAGCAGCCCGCTAGCTACTACCTACAATGAGCAGTTCTTC. This gives the protein CASSPLATTYNEQFF.

V gene TRBV2 combines with J gene TRBJ2-3, with D tentatively TRBD1 (6 bases). The CDR3 runs to 15 residues. Germline V gene data show CDR1 as SNHLY and CDR2 as FYNNEI. The V and J ends lost 6 bases and 5 bases respectively, with 18 bases between them. The CDR3: CASRALTGGGDTQYF. Here the CDR3 DNA reads TGTGCCAGCAGAGCCCTGACAGGCGGAGGAGATACGCAGTATTTT.

V gene TRBV30 combines with J gene TRBJ1-2; D call uncertain. Deletions cut 0 bases from V and 14 bases from J, with 13 bases between. CDR3 length: 11 residues. Looked up from germline, CDR1 is GTSNPN and CDR2 is SVGIG (reference sequence). The CDR3 DNA is TGTGCCTGGAGTGTTGGCGGCGCACGGACCTTC. Translated: CAWSVGGARTF. The complete variable domain, with remaining parts taken from reference TRBV30 and TRBJ1-2, reads SQTIHQWPATLVQPVGSPLSLECTVEGTSNPNLYWYRQAAGRGLQLLFYSVGIGQISSEVPQNLSASRPQDRQFILSSKKLLLSDSGFYLCAWSVGGARTFGSGTRLTVV.

This clone appeared once. V is TRBV25-1 and J is TRBJ2-5; 9 positions match TRBD1. Germline trimming cut 3 bases from V and 5 bases from J; bases unmatched to any gene: 7. This CDR3 is 15 amino acids long. Germline V gene sequence: CDR1 MGHDK, CDR2 SYGVNS. CDR3 coding DNA: TGTGCCAGCAGTGAGAGAACAGGGGGCAAGGAGACCCAGTACTTC. It specifies CASSERTGGKETQYF.

The genes are TRBV7-8 and TRBJ2-7; 12 bases map to TRBD1. This CDR3 is 15 amino acids long. Losses at the gene ends were 3 bases for V and 6 bases for J; bases not matched to a gene: 6. Germline V gene lookup returns CDR1 SGHVS and CDR2 FQNEAQ. CDR3 in amino acids: CASSLTGTGGFEQYF. The DNA of the CDR3 is TGTGCCAGCAGCTTGACCGGGACAGGGGGCTTCGAGCAGTACTTC.

The V and J genes are TRBV5-1 and TRBJ2-7, with 10 bases fitting TRBD1. The CDR3 extends over 14 amino acids. The trim removed 4 bases at V and 5 bases at J, leaving 6 bases unmatched. Germline CDR1 is SGHRS and CDR2 is YFSETQ. The CDR3 DNA follows: TGCGCCAGCAGCCCAAGGGACAGGGGCCACGAGCAGTACTTC. It is translated as CASSPRDRGHEQYF.

The DNA for the CDR3 is TGTGCCAGCAGGTACGGCACAGGACCTTATGGCTACACCTTC. Amino acid sequence: CASRYGTGPYGYTF. The chain has TRBV6-5 and TRBJ1-2; possibly TRBD1 for D (5 bases). CDR3 length equals 14 residues. V was cut by 6 bases and J by 5 bases, with 16 bases left in between. Germline CDR1 is MNHEY and CDR2 is SVGAGI.

This clone showed up just a few times. The chain has TRBV5-4 and TRBJ1-4, with D unresolved. The germline V and J ends were trimmed by 4 bases and 2 bases, with 9 bases remaining between them. The germline CDR1 and CDR2 sequences are SGHNT and YYREEE (reference sequence). The CDR3 is made up of 14 amino acids. The CDR3 bases are TGTGCCAGCAGCCCCCCCTTCACTAATGAAAAACTGTTTTTT. Its protein product is CASSPPFTNEKLFF.

The chain uses TRBV19 and TRBJ1-5; no firm D call. V was shortened by 3 bases and J by 5 bases, with 14 bases between the two germline ends. The CDR3 covers 15 residues. Germline V lookup: CDR1 LNHDA, CDR2 SQIVND (reference sequence). CDR3 sequence: CASSIWHAAHQPQHF. The CDR3 DNA reads as TGTGCCAGTAGTATCTGGCACGCGGCTCATCAGCCCCAGCATTTT. Drawing the rest from reference TRBV19 and TRBJ1-5, the complete variable domain is DGGITQSPKYLFRKEGQNVTLSCEQNLNHDAMYWYRQDPGQGLRLIYYSQIVNDFQKGDIAEGYSVSREKKESFPLTVTSAQKNPTAFYLCASSIWHAAHQPQHFGDGTRLSIL.

This clone appeared once. The genes are TRBV20-1 and TRBJ1-2, with TRBD1 as a possible D gene (5 bases). This CDR3 contains 11 residues. The germline V gene encodes CDR1 DFQATT and CDR2 SNEGSKA (reference sequence). V gave up 6 bases and J gave up 6 bases, with 11 bases separating them. In DNA, the CDR3 is TGCAGTGCCAGGGCGGGTGATGGCTACACCTTC. Translating gives CSARAGDGYTF.

This chain links TRBV5-1 with TRBJ2-3, with D unresolved. This CDR3 has 13 residues. The germline V gene has CDR1 SGHRS and CDR2 YFSETQ. The V end lost 1 base, the J end lost 2 bases, and 5 bases lay between the germline ends. CDR3: CASSLSPTDTQYF. DNA for the CDR3: TGCGCCAGCAGCTTGTCTCCCACAGATACGCAGTATTTT. The variable domain in full, with the rest retrieved from reference TRBV5-1 and TRBJ2-3, is KAGVTQTPRYLIKTRGQQVTLSCSPISGHRSVSWYQQTPGQGLQFLFEYFSETQRNKGNFPGRFSGRQFSNSRSEMNVSTLELGDSALYLCASSLSPTDTQYFGPGTRLTVL.

The chain joins TRBV7-9 to TRBJ1-2; D might be TRBD1 (5 bases). The germline V gene encodes CDR1 SEHNR and CDR2 FQNEAQ (reference sequence). V lost 5 bases and J lost 7, with 11 bases in between. The CDR3 runs to 12 residues. CDR3: CASSLGGGGYTF. The CDR3 bases are TGTGCCAGCAGCCTTGGCGGGGGTGGCTACACCTTC.

This sequence joins TRBV6-5 and TRBJ1-2, with TRBD1 as a possible D gene (5 bases). CDR1 is MNHEY and CDR2 is SVGAGI in the germline V gene. This CDR3 is built from 15 residues. Trimming left V 8 bases short and J 7 bases short, with 23 bases between. CDR3 DNA sequence: TGTGCCAGCGGCCCGGCGGGGACCCGTCGCTCTGGCTACACCTTC. Translating it yields CASGPAGTRRSGYTF.

J is TRBJ2-2 and V is TRBV28; D is ambiguous. This CDR3 region has 15 residues. The V gene's germline CDR1 is MDHEN and CDR2 SYDVKM. Trimming stripped 8 bases from V and 7 bases from J, with 20 bases between. The CDR3 reads CASCTGDGRNGELFF. The DNA of the CDR3 is TGTGCCAGCTGCACTGGAGATGGGCGGAACGGGGAGCTGTTTTTT.

This clone has just one count. The genes are TRBV2 and TRBJ1-6; 7 bases fit TRBD1. Germline V gene data show CDR1 as SNHLY and CDR2 as FYNNEI. The CDR3 is 16 residues long. V lost 7 bases to trimming and J lost 0 bases; unmatched junction nucleotides: 6. The CDR3 nucleotides are TGTGCCAGCACAAGACAGGGCTTCTCCTATAATTCACCCCTCCACTTT. Translating gives CASTRQGFSYNSPLHF. Based on the CDR3 plus reference TRBV2 and TRBJ1-6, the full variable domain is EPEVTQTPSHQVTQMGQEVILRCVPISNHLYFYWYRQILGQKVEFLVSFYNNEISEKSEIFDDQFSVERPDGSNFTLKIRSTKLEDSAMYFCASTRQGFSYNSPLHFGNGTRLTVT.

This chain uses TRBV9 with TRBJ2-1, with 7 nucleotides matching TRBD1. Germline lookup yields CDR1 SGDLS and CDR2 YYNGEE. V was pared by 1 base and J by 3 bases, with 4 bases of the junction left unmatched. The CDR3 is 15 amino acids. CDR3 coding DNA: TGTGCCAGCAGCGTATTGGGACAGCTCTACAATGAGCAGTTCTTC. Translation gives CASSVLGQLYNEQFF.

The gene calls are TRBV20-1 and TRBJ2-1, with D perhaps TRBD2 (6 bases). CDR1 and CDR2 from the germline V gene are DFQATT and SNEGSKA (reference sequence). The CDR3 runs to 10 residues. V lost 2 bases and J 15 bases, leaving 11 bases between the germline ends. In DNA, the CDR3 is TGCAGTGCTAGAAGGGACTTAAGGTTCTTC. Protein sequence: CSARRDLRFF.

This clone was detected many times. Other DNA sequences in this sample translate to the same CDR3. The chain links TRBV5-4 to TRBJ1-4, with D hard to call. Germline V gene sequence: CDR1 SGHNT, CDR2 YYREEE (reference sequence). CDR3 length: 14 amino acids. Trimming removed 4 bases from V and 1 base from J, with 8 bases in between. The CDR3 sequence is CASSLDQTNEKLFF. The DNA for the CDR3 is TGTGCCAGCAGCCTTGACCAAACTAATGAAAAACTGTTTTTT. The full variable domain, in which reference TRBV5-4 and TRBJ1-4 provide the parts outside the CDR3, is ETGVTQSPTHLIKTRGQQVTLRCSSQSGHNTVSWYQQALGQGPQFIFQYYREEENGRGNFPPRFSGLQFPNYSSELNVNALELDDSALYLCASSLDQTNEKLFFGSGTQLSVL.

In its sample, this clone ranks as medium-sized. CDR3 amino acids: CASSAGNRGGSTGELFF. CDR3 sequence (DNA): TGCGCCAGCAGCGCTGGGAACCGCGGGGGGTCCACCGGGGAGCTGTTTTTT. The V and J genes are TRBV5-1 and TRBJ2-2; 8 bases agree with TRBD2. V shed 4 bases, J shed 4 bases, and the junction held 12 bases outside the gene matches. There are 17 residues in the CDR3. Looked up from germline, CDR1 is SGHRS and CDR2 is YFSETQ.

The chain combines TRBV14 with TRBJ2-7; perhaps TRBD2 as D (6 bases). Trimming pared 0 bases from V and 2 bases from J, leaving 14 bases between. Germline V CDR1 and CDR2: SGHDN, FVKESK. The CDR3 has 16 amino acids. The CDR3 loop reads CASSQEEPGRTYEQYF. The CDR3 DNA follows: TGTGCCAGCAGCCAAGAAGAACCCGGGAGAACCTACGAGCAGTACTTC.

The J gene is TRBJ2-6, the V gene TRBV30; D is uncertain. Germline assignment: CDR1 GTSNPN and CDR2 SVGIG (reference sequence). V lost 5 bases to trimming and J lost 0 bases, with 8 bases between them. The CDR3 runs to 14 residues. CDR3 in DNA: TGTGCCTGGGGAGTGGGCTCTGGGGCCAACGTCCTGACTTTC. Its translation: CAWGVGSGANVLTF.

V gene TRBV28 combines with J gene TRBJ2-3; D is possibly TRBD1 or TRBD2 (5 bases each). The CDR3 is 15 amino acids. The V and J ends lost 2 bases and 3 bases respectively, with 12 bases between them. Germline CDR1 MDHEN, CDR2 SYDVKM. The CDR3 protein is CASSLEGRPTDTQYF. CDR3 sequence (DNA): TGTGCCAGCAGTTTAGAGGGGCGCCCGACAGATACGCAGTATTTT. Using reference TRBV28 and TRBJ2-3 for the parts outside the CDR3, the full variable domain is DVKVTQSSRYLVKRTGEKVFLECVQDMDHENMFWYRQDPGLGLRLIYFSYDVKMKEKGDIPEGYSVSREKKERFSLILESASTNQTSMYLCASSLEGRPTDTQYFGPGTRLTVL.

The V gene is TRBV29-1, the J gene TRBJ1-5; no definite D call. Germline assignment: CDR1 SQVTM and CDR2 ANQGSEA. The CDR3 contains 12 residues. Trimming removed 4 bases from V and 3 bases from J, with 7 bases in between. The CDR3 is CSVGVHNQPQHF. The CDR3 bases are TGCAGCGTTGGGGTCCACAATCAGCCCCAGCATTTT.

This chain joins TRBV7-6 and TRBJ2-5, with no clear D. Per germline, CDR1 SGHVS and CDR2 FNYEAQ. The CDR3 has 12 residues. With 2 bases removed from V and 3 bases from J, the gap between germline ends came to 4 bases. In nucleotides, the CDR3 is TGTGCCAGCAGCTTAAGGGAAGAGACCCAGTACTTC. Amino acid sequence: CASSLREETQYF.

The genes are TRBV19 and TRBJ1-3, with unresolved D. This CDR3 has 16 residues. Per germline, CDR1 LNHDA and CDR2 SQIVND (reference sequence). The V end was cut by 1 base, the J end by 1 base, with 11 bases between. In nucleotides, the CDR3 is TGTGCCAGTAGTATAGGGCCAGAAAGTTCTGGAAACACCATATATTTT. Its translation: CASSIGPESSGNTIYF.

J is TRBJ2-3 and V is TRBV2; D remains ambiguous. Trimming cost V 4 bases and J 2 bases, with 16 bases left between them. The CDR3 extends over 16 amino acids. CDR1 is SNHLY and CDR2 is FYNNEI in the germline V gene. CDR3 nucleotides: TGTGCCAGCAGTGGGAATCCAGACCAAAACACAGATACGCAGTATTTT. Translation: CASSGNPDQNTDTQYF.

The chain has TRBV20-1 and TRBJ2-7, with D possibly TRBD1 on 6 matching bases. The CDR3 is made up of 11 amino acids. The V gene lost 5 bases and the J gene lost 13 bases, with 18 bases spanning the gap. The germline gives CDR1 DFQATT, CDR2 SNEGSKA (reference sequence). The CDR3 sequence: CSAPRDNRIYF. DNA for the CDR3: TGCAGTGCTCCTCGGGACAACAGAATATACTTC.

CDR3: CASGLGEQYF. The CDR3 DNA follows: TGTGCTAGTGGCCTAGGCGAGCAGTACTTC. The J gene is TRBJ2-7, the V gene TRBV12-5; D is unclear. CDR1 is LGHNT, CDR2 FRNRAP, per germline. V lost 6 bases, J lost 6 bases, and 6 bases lay in between. The CDR3 length is 10 residues.

The chain recombines TRBV7-9 with TRBJ2-1; D might be TRBD2 (5 bases). CDR3 length: 14 amino acids. Trimming pared 7 bases from V and 0 bases from J, leaving 10 bases between. The germline V gene encodes CDR1 SEHNR and CDR2 FQNEAQ (reference sequence). The CDR3 reads CASTSRDSYNEQFF. For the CDR3, the DNA is TGTGCCAGCACCAGCCGGGACTCCTACAATGAGCAGTTCTTC.

The DNA for the CDR3 is TGTGCCAGCAGTTATCAGTGGAGAGATTCACCCCTCCACTTT. It specifies CASSYQWRDSPLHF. The chain is built from TRBV6-6 and TRBJ1-6; D gene unclear. V gave up 3 bases and J gave up 8 bases, with 11 bases separating them. Germline loops: CDR1 MNHNY, CDR2 SVGAGI (reference sequence). The CDR3 is 14 amino acids.

The chain joins TRBV9 to TRBJ2-5; D is perhaps TRBD1 (5 bases). From germline, CDR1 is SGDLS and CDR2 YYNGEE. V dropped 2 bases and J dropped 5 bases, with 16 bases sitting between them. The CDR3 sequence is 15 residues long. The CDR3 is CASSVRGAGTETQYF. The CDR3 nucleotides are TGTGCCAGCAGCGTTAGGGGTGCAGGTACGGAGACCCAGTACTTC.